This record covers a single T cell receptor (beta chain). What it binds is unknown. The source of the sample is a study of vaccination effects on CD4 cells after COVID-19. The table came from immunoSEQ multiplex PCR; TCRdb's copy has only in-frame clones and leaves some out. The table has about 72,000 clones, approximately 71% seen once. At the end of roughly 9 days of culture, CD4+ T cells were isolated. This clonotype was sampled from a human donor who received a COVID-19 vaccine. Sequenced material: CD4+ T cells from PBMCs cultured without peptide, taken before COVID-19 vaccination.

For the CDR3, the DNA is TGCGCCAGCAGACTACAAGAGACCCAGTACTTC. Translation gives CASRLQETQYF. V and J are TRBV5-1 and TRBJ2-5, with D hard to call. Trimming took 5 bases from V and 2 from J, leaving 4 bases between them. CDR1 and CDR2 from the germline V gene are SGHRS and YFSETQ. This CDR3 is built from 11 residues.